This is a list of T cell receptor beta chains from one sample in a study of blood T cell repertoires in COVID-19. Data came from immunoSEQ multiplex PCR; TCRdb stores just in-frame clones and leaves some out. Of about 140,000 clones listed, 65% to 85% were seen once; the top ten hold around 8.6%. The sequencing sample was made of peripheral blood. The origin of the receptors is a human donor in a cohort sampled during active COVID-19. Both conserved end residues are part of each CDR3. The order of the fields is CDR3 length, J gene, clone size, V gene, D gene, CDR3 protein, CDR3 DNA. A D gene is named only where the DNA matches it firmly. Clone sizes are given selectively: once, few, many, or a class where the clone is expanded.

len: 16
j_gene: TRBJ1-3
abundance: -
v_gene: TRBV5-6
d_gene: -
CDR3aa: CASSFTPPNSGNTIYF
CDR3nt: TGTGCCAGCAGCTTCACTCCCCCCAATTCTGGAAACACCATATATTTT

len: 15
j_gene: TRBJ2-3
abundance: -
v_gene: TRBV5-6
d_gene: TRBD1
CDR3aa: CASSLVPGQGDTQYF
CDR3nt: TGTGCCAGCAGCCTAGTCCCGGGACAGGGAGATACGCAGTATTTT

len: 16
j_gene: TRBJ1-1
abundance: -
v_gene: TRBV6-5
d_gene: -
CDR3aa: CASSYAWELIGTEAFF
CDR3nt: TGTGCCAGCAGTTACGCGTGGGAGCTAATAGGGACTGAAGCTTTCTTT

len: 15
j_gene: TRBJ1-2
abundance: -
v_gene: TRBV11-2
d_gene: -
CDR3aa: CASRYTAGELGGYTF
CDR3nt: TGTGCCAGCAGGTACACGGCGGGCGAGTTGGGTGGCTACACCTTC

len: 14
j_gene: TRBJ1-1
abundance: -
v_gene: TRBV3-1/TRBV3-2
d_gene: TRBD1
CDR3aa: CASSQPGGNTEAFF
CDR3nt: TGTGCCAGCAGCCAACCAGGGGGGAACACTGAAGCTTTCTTT

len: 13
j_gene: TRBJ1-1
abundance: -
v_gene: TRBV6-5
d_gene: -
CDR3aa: CASSYGGVTEAFF
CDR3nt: TGTGCCAGCAGTTACGGAGGGGTTACTGAAGCTTTCTTT

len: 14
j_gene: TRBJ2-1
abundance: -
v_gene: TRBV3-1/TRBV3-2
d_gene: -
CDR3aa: CASSLAGQNNEQFF
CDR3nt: TGTGCCAGCAGCCTCGCCGGACAGAACAATGAGCAGTTCTTC

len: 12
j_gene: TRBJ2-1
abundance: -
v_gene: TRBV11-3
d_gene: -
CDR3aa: CASSFMANEQFF
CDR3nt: TGTGCCAGCAGCTTTATGGCTAATGAGCAGTTCTTC

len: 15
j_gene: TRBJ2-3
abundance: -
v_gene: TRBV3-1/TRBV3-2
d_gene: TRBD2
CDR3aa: CASSHSSGSTDTQYF
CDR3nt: TGTGCCAGCAGCCATTCTAGCGGTAGCACAGATACGCAGTATTTT

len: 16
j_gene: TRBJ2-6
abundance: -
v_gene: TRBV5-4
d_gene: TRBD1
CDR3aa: CASSLDRGAGANVLTF
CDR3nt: TGTGCCAGCAGCTTGGACAGGGGAGCTGGGGCCAACGTCCTGACTTTC

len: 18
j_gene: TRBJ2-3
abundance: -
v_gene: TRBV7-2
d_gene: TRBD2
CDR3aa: CASSSISAAGGLTDTQYF
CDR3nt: TGTGCCAGCAGCTCCATTTCAGCAGCGGGGGGCCTCACAGATACGCAGTATTTT

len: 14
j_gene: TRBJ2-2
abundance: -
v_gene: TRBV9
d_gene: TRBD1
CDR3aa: CASRGQGLTGELFF
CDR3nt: TGTGCCAGCAGAGGACAGGGTCTCACCGGGGAGCTGTTTTTT

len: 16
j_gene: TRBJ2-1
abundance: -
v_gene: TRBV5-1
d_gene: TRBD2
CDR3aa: CASSLSPGGSYNEQFF
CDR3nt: TGCGCCAGCAGCTTGTCGCCGGGGGGCTCCTACAATGAGCAGTTCTTC

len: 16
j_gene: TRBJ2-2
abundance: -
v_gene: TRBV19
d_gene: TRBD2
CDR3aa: CASSIGGALNTGELFF
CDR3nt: TGTGCCAGTAGTATCGGGGGGGCCCTAAACACCGGGGAGCTGTTTTTT

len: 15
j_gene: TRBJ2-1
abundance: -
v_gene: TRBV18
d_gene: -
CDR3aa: CASSPQQGPYNEQFF
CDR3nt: TGTGCCAGCTCACCACAGCAGGGCCCCTACAATGAGCAGTTCTTC

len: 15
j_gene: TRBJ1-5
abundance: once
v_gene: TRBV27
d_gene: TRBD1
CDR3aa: CASSPDRGGRQPQHF
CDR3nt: TGTGCCAGCAGTCCCGACAGGGGCGGCAGACAGCCCCAGCATTTT

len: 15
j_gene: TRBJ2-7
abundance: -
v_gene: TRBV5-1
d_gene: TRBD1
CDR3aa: CASSTTGTGVTEQYF
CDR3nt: TGCGCCAGCAGCACGACCGGGACAGGGGTAACCGAGCAGTACTTC

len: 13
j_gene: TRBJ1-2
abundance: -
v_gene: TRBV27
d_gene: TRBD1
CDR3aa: CASRFTGGRGYTF
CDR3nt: TGTGCCAGCAGATTTACAGGGGGCCGGGGCTACACCTTC

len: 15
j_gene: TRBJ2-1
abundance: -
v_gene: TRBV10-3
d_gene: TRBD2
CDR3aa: CAISEPLAGQGEQFF
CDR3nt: TGTGCCATCAGTGAGCCCCTAGCGGGGCAGGGTGAGCAGTTCTTC

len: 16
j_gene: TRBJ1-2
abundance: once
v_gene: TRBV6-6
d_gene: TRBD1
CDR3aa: CASSPAPGTGLYGYTF
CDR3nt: TGTGCCAGCAGCCCTGCGCCCGGGACAGGGCTCTATGGCTACACCTTC

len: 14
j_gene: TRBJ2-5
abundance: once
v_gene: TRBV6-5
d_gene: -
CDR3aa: CASRGAGGLETQYF
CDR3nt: TGTGCCAGCAGGGGGGCCGGGGGGCTAGAGACCCAGTACTTC

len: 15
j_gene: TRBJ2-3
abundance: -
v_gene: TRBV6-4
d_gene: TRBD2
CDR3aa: CASSVAAGGTDTQYF
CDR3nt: TGTGCCAGCAGTGTAGCAGCGGGGGGGACAGATACGCAGTATTTT

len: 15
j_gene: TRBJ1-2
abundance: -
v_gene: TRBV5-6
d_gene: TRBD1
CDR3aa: CASSRPDRAGYGYTF
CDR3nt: TGTGCCAGCAGCCGCCCGGACAGGGCGGGCTATGGCTACACCTTC

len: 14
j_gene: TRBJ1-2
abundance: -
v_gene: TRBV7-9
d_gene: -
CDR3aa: CASSLKEGNYGYTF
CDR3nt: TGTGCCAGCAGCTTAAAGGAGGGAAACTATGGCTACACCTTC

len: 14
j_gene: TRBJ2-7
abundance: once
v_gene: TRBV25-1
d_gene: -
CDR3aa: CASRKQGGSYEQYF
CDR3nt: TGTGCCAGCAGAAAACAGGGCGGGTCCTACGAGCAGTACTTC

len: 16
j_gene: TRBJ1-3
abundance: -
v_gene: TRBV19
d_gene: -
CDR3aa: CASSVTGGSSGNTIYF
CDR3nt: TGTGCCAGTAGCGTCACGGGGGGGAGCTCTGGAAACACCATATATTTT

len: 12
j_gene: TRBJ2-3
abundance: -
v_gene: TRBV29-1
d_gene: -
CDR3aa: CSVGHSTDTQYF
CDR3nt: TGCAGCGTGGGACACTCCACAGATACGCAGTATTTT

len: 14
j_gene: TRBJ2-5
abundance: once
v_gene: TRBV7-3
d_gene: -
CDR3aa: CASSPSGAGETQYF
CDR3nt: TGTGCCAGCAGCCCCTCAGGGGCAGGGGAGACCCAGTACTTC

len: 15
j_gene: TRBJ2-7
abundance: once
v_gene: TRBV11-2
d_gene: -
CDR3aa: CASSLDIMADYEQYF
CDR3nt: TGTGCCAGCAGCTTAGATATAATGGCAGATTACGAGCAGTACTTC

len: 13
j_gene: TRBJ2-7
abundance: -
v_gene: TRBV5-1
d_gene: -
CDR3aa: CASSLSGAGEQYF
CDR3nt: TGCGCCAGCAGCTTATCCGGCGCGGGGGAGCAGTACTTC

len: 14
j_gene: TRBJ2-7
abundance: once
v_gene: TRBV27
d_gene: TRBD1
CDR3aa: CASRSTGESYEQYF
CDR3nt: TGTGCCAGCAGGTCGACAGGGGAAAGCTACGAGCAGTACTTC

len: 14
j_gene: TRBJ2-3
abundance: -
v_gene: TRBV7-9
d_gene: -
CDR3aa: CASSSGAVTDTQYF
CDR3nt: TGTGCCAGCAGCTCAGGGGCAGTAACAGATACGCAGTATTTT

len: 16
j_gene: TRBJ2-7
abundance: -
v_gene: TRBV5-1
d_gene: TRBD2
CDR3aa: CASSLEGGGSSYEQYF
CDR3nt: TGCGCCAGCAGCTTGGAAGGCGGGGGGTCCTCCTACGAGCAGTACTTC

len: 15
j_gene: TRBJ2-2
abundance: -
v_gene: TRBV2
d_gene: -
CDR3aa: CASSDRGRGTGELFF
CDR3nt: TGTGCCAGCAGCGACAGAGGGCGGGGCACCGGGGAGCTGTTTTTT

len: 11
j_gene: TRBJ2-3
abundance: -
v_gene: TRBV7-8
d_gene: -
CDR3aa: CASSPRDTQYF
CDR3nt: TGTGCCAGCAGCCCGAGGGATACGCAGTATTTT